The TCR beta chain described here comes from a study of control samples from healthy donors and cancer patients. Data came from immunoSEQ multiplex PCR; TCRdb stores just in-frame clones and leaves some out. This sample has some 89,000 clones, with around nine tenths found just once. Trimming left V 6 bases short and J 1 base short, with 4 bases between. Per the germline V gene, CDR1 is MNHEY and CDR2 is SMNVEV (reference sequence). The CDR3 has 11 amino acids. The genes are TRBV27 and TRBJ2-7; D is unresolved. The TCR originated in a man aged 25-45 years in good health. The sample taken for sequencing was blood. The CDR3 DNA is TGTGCCAGCAGGGGGTCCTACGAGCAGTACTTC. Translating gives CASRGSYEQYF.